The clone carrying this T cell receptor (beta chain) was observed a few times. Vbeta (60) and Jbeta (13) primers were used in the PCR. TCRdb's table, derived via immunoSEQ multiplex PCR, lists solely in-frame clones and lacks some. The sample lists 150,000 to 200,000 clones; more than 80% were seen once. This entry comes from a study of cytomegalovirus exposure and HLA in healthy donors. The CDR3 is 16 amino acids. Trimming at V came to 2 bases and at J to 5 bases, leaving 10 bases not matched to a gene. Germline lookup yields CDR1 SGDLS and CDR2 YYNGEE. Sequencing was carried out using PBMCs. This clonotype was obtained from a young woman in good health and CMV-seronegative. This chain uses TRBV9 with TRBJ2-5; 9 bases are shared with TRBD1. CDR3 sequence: CASSVRPGTGKETQYF. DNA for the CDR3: TGTGCCAGCAGCGTCCGTCCCGGGACAGGGAAGGAGACCCAGTACTTC.